Described below is a single TCR beta chain sequence and its context. This clonotype was observed many times. This receptor's antigen is unknown. No much larger clone is present one base from it, and per-base qualities are unavailable. The junction carries 16 bases between V and J, which are trimmed by 6 bases and 8 bases respectively. CDR1 and CDR2 (MNHNS, SASEGT) derive from the germline V gene. Including cysteine and phenylalanine, the CDR3 has 13 amino acids. Only the CDR3 part of the read is kept: 39 bases, read in frame from the first base. The data were obtained in a study of T cells in Graves' hyperthyroidism and ophthalmopathy (dated by TCRdb to about 2019). At the level of the whole study: Peripheral blood samples were taken at the time of initial diagnosis, prior to any treatment. Thyroid tissue and blood T-cell repertoires from about six Graves' hyperthyroidism patients were also compared in the study. Following sampling, methimazole starting at 30 mg daily was given to hyperthyroidism patients, and high-dose intravenous methylprednisolone was given to ophthalmopathy patients. The roughly 100 discovery patients were randomly split 7:3 into training and test sets. A discovery cohort of roughly 100 patients, 43 with Graves' ophthalmopathy and approximately 57 with stable Graves' hyperthyroidism, was used to find distinguishing TCR V-J signatures. TCR Vbeta CDR3 sequencing of 135 peripheral blood samples (roughly 41 ophthalmopathy, about 80 hyperthyroidism and 17 progressor patients) is reported in the paper. Whether ophthalmopathy could be predicted prospectively was tested in an independent validation cohort made up of roughly 19 hyperthyroidism patients plus 17 patients who later progressed to ophthalmopathy. General study outcomes and caveats: A 13 V-J signature model separated ophthalmopathy from stable hyperthyroidism, with around 91% sensitivity and roughly 81% specificity in cross-validation and 80%/75% in testing. Most expanded thyroid clonotypes (frequency above 0.001) were also detected in blood, a finding suggesting that blood repertoires may reflect thyroid immune responses. Sample size was not statistically predetermined, and blinding of investigators to group allocation was not performed. In validation, the model predicted progression to ophthalmopathy with approximately 71% sensitivity and approximately 78% specificity, a median of approximately 6.5 months before onset.

A patient counted as having stable Graves' hyperthyroidism if no progression to ophthalmopathy occurred over 18 months of follow-up. The hyperthyroidism patients were between 18 and 65 years old and newly diagnosed, with a disease duration of less than 2 months. The study excluded patients with uncontrolled infections, other autoimmune diseases, pregnancy or lactation. Diagnoses relied on clinical symptoms, serum thyroxine and TRAb, thyroid ultrasound and orbital computed tomography. PBMCs were isolated from 10 ml of fresh peripheral blood by Ficoll-Paque density gradient centrifugation. Total RNA was extracted with Trizol reagent, and quality was checked on an Agilent 2100 Bioanalyzer. TCR beta CDR3 regions were amplified from RNA transcripts. The first round of RT-PCR for the TCR CDR3 was performed with the HTBI primer set and the Qiagen OneStep RT-PCR kit. The libraries were constructed in a second round of multiplex PCR and then size-selected and purified. Libraries were sequenced paired-end with 100 bp reads on an Illumina HiSeq2000. In the authors' own workflow: SOAPnuke was used to process the raw data, removing reads that contained adapters or uncalled bases, had a mean Phred below 15, or lacked an exact match to the constant primer or identifier. High-quality paired reads were merged with COPE v1.2.5, and unique nucleotide sequences were defined as clonotypes. Clonotypes were aligned to IMGT TRBV, TRBD and TRBJ reference segments using MiTCR v1.1. Analysis was restricted to V-J combinations with a frequency above 0.0001, which covered roughly 99% of repertoires. The TCS score was defined as F50 (clonal expansion) divided by E x V (chaos), with BLOSUM62-based TCRdist calculated between CDR3 peptides within each V-J. Welch's t-statistics and random forest reduced some 510 V-J features to 10 to 15, which were used in a naive Bayes classifier (R e1071). Through fastp at Q25 and MiXCR, TCRdb rebuilt clones from the public reads, retaining in-frame beta chains. Entries are consolidated by CDR3 protein sequence, retaining the most common genes and DNA. V and J calls and clone size were set by TCRdb, not the authors. The sample data list roughly 170,000 distinct CDR3 sequences, and over 15% of these were observed just once. The ten top clones hold about 29% of the sample.

The chain employs TRBV6-1 and TRBJ1-1, with the identity of the D gene unclear. The origin of this receptor is a woman aged 50 to 60 with Graves' hyperthyroidism. Material: blood. The CDR3: CASRPPGGREAFF. The bases read TGTGCCAGCAGGCCCCCAGGAGGGCGGGAAGCTTTCTTT.